The entry that follows covers one T cell receptor beta chain sequence. Its antigen remains unknown. One end of the junction is discordant with germline, which a read error may explain. From approximately 490 ng total RNA, TCR beta cDNA was generated with a primer in the constant region. Three nested multiplex PCR rounds, a slightly modified ARM-PCR, produced the libraries for TCR beta. A C-beta reverse primer was combined with TRBV1-TRBV30 forward primers in the first two PCR rounds, and each round had 10 cycles. TCRdb re-called the multiplex PCR reads with MiXCR, one entry per CDR3 protein. The sample has roughly 190,000 distinct CDR3 sequences, over 80% seen once. The data were obtained in a study of tumor-infiltrating lymphocytes in primary liver carcinoma. Study conclusions and caveats: No more than about 8-24% of top clones could be seen in all five tumor regions. Blood fell significantly below tumors in its top-250-clone fraction (p = 0.039). Tumor-adjacent and tumor-blood pairs showed less overlap than tumor region pairs.

Germline lookup yields CDR1 SGHAT and CDR2 FQNNGV. The CDR3 length is 21 residues. Each 20-30 mg portion of unsorted bulk tissue served as the source for co-extraction of RNA and DNA. Sequenced: tumor tissue from primary liver carcinoma. The receptor was derived from a man aged 40-50 years with primary liver carcinoma and hepatitis B virus infection. V is TRBV11-2 and J is TRBJ2-6; D may be TRBD2 (6 bases). CDR3 coding DNA: TGTGCCAGCAGCATGGGGGGAGACATGGGCATTTCCCTCTCTGGAGCCAACGTCCTGGCTTTC. This sequence encodes CASSMGGDMGISLSGANVLAF. Based on the CDR3 plus reference TRBV11-2 and TRBJ2-6, the full variable domain is EAGVAQSPRYKIIEKRQSVAFWCNPISGHATLYWYQQILGQGPKLLIQFQNNGVVDDSQLPKDRFSAERLKGVDSTLKIQPAKLEDSAVYLCASSMGGDMGISLSGANVLAFGAGSRLTVL.